This entry describes one T cell receptor (beta chain). The data are from a study of CD8+ T cells in alopecia areata. RNA extraction was followed by reverse transcription into cDNA, which acted as the sequencing template. Clones were sequenced by immunoSEQ multiplex PCR, and TCRdb holds only the in-frame ones, with some missing. The sample holds some 110,000 clones, roughly two thirds seen once. CDR1 and CDR2 from the germline V gene are SGHDT and YYEEEE. This CDR3 region has 16 residues. V was shortened by 2 bases and J by 0 bases, with 12 bases between the two germline ends. Both CD4+ and CD8+ T cells were separated by sorting PBMCs.

This TCR derives from a human donor in good health. The chain joins TRBV5-6 to TRBJ1-5; D is perhaps TRBD1 (6 bases). Source material: CD4+ T cells sorted from blood. CDR3 sequence: CASSLRTRGSNQPQHF. DNA for the CDR3: TGTGCCAGCAGCTTACGTACCAGGGGTAGCAATCAGCCCCAGCATTTT. Complete variable domain (other parts from reference TRBV5-6 and TRBJ1-5): DAGVTQSPTHLIKTRGQQVTLRCSPKSGHDTVSWYQQALGQGPQFIFQYYEEEERQRGNFPDRFSGHQFPNYSSELNVNALLLGDSALYLCASSLRTRGSNQPQHFGDGTRLSIL.